This T cell receptor beta chain was found in a study of shared clonotypes between healthy human individuals. The study's findings and limits: For naive CD4 cells, roughly 5.5% of clonotypes were shared across a handful of donors.

Germline values: CDR1 SNHLY, CDR2 FYNNEI. V lost 6 bases and J lost 7, with 24 bases in between. This CDR3 contains 16 residues. A remark on this clone: What it recognizes is unknown.

Every contributor of samples was a Caucasian grown-up residing in Nashville, Tennessee. Profiled with immunoSEQ multiplex PCR; TCRdb holds only in-frame clones, not every one. The top ten clones hold approximately 0.41% of a sample with over 2 million clones, roughly 92% of them seen once. Input material: naive CD4+ T cells from PBMCs. Stated subset: CD45RA+ positively selected. The origin of this receptor is a man aged 18 to 30 in good health. Some clones in this sample may be carry-over from other donors' samples. This rearrangement joins TRBV2 to TRBJ2-5; weak D call: TRBD2 (5 bases). This chain's CDR3 is CASSPLASGVAGTQYF. The CDR3 DNA reads as TGTGCCAGCAGCCCACTGGCCAGCGGAGTTGCTGGGACCCAGTACTTC. Together with reference TRBV2 and TRBJ2-5, the CDR3 gives the full variable domain: EPEVTQTPSHQVTQMGQEVILRCVPISNHLYFYWYRQILGQKVEFLVSFYNNEISEKSEIFDDQFSVERPDGSNFTLKIRSTKLEDSAMYFCASSPLASGVAGTQYFGPGTRLLVL.